This T cell receptor beta chain appears in the sequencing data of a study of regulatory T cells in long-lasting Graves disease (dated by TCRdb to the early 2020s). For the wider study: To count as having persistent Graves' disease, a patient had to have received antithyroid drug treatment for over 5 years with TSH receptor autoantibodies remaining persistently positive. Persistent Graves' disease patients were compared with newly diagnosed Graves' disease patients by peripheral blood TCR sequencing and RNA sequencing. The study was conducted in China and was registered as a clinical trial. A total of 33 samples underwent TCR sequencing, from some 13 patients with persistent Graves' disease and some 20 patients with newly diagnosed Graves' disease. Antithyroid drugs had been taken for approximately 9.5 years on average by persistent Graves' disease patients in the clinical cohort.

The full study reports these points: A larger number of public clonotypes was shared among persistent patients (under 3,000) than among newly diagnosed patients (roughly 970). As a limitation, the authors acknowledged that the small sample size may reduce accuracy. Sequencing and analysis were restricted to the TCR beta chain. Because the primary lesion, thyroid tissue, could not be accessed, the study looked at peripheral blood alone. Persistent disease showed preferential use of TRBV28, TRBJ1-2 and TRBJ2-5, whereas newly diagnosed disease favored TRBV20-1 and TRBJ2-1. Lower TCR Shannon entropy and fewer highly expanded clones were observed in persistent Graves' disease patients than in newly diagnosed patients, which suggested clonal expansion.

What the time point label conveys for this sample: persistent/refractory GD, antithyroid drugs over 5 years with positive TRAb. RNA was extracted from PBMCs in TRIzol for both TCR sequencing and RNA sequencing. The diagnosis of Graves' disease was made according to American Thyroid Association guidelines. Patients were recruited from an endocrinology department in Xi'an, China. From each patient, about 8.9 milliliters of peripheral blood was collected into an EDTA anticoagulant tube. PBMCs were isolated by Ficoll Paque Plus density gradient separation without further T cell sorting. An Agilent 2100 Bioanalyzer and agarose gel were used to check RNA quality, and a NanoDrop 2000 was used to measure RNA concentration. Concerning this clonotype: Which antigen it targets is not known. Base qualities are not recorded, but no much larger clone differs from it by a single base.

CDR1 LNHDA and CDR2 SQIVND were looked up in the germline V gene (reference sequence). Trimming accounts for 7 bases at V and 2 bases at J, while the number of junction bases matched to no gene is 6. From the cysteine up to the phenylalanine, the CDR3 has a length of 14 residues. Only the CDR3 region is kept as DNA, spanning 42 bases read in frame from base 1. Library generation was performed with multiplex PCR. Reads for this sample came from an Illumina HiSeq 4000. To build TCR beta libraries, CDR3 regions were amplified by Arm-PCR using iRepertoire HTBI primers. Gel purification was performed on PCR products prior to sequencing. As for how the authors treated the data: Gene usage analysis of CDR3 amino acid clonotypes used the approximately 62 TRBV and about 14 TRBJ segments found across samples. Filtered high-quality paired reads were merged into contigs using COPE and FqMerger. BLAST was used to align contigs to the IMGT TRBV, TRBD and TRBJ reference genes, and CDR3 was defined following IMGT. Any clonotype with a frequency above 0.1% was counted as a highly expanded clone. Shannon entropy served as the measure of repertoire diversity, while the Gini coefficient captured V-J evenness. Public clonotypes were defined as clonotypes shared by more than one individual. The public sequencing data were trimmed at Q25 with fastp and processed into clonotypes with MiXCR by TCRdb, which kept only in-frame beta chains. Each CDR3 protein gets just one entry, which takes the most common genes and DNA from the rows behind it. The V and J calls were not made by the authors but by TCRdb's processing. The sample table holds under 450,000 distinct CDR3 sequences, of which 23% were seen once. The leading ten clones occupy approximately 30% of the sample.

The TCR originated in a middle-aged woman with Graves disease. Donor details come from another sample of the same person, matched by shared clones. The sequence links TRBV19 to TRBJ1-2; TRBD1 fits 8 bases in the junction. Sample: peripheral blood mononuclear cells (PBMCs), taken when the disease was refractory, from a patient treated with antithyroid drugs. The nucleotide sequence reads TGTGCCAGTATGTCGACAGGGGTGAACTATGGCTACACCTTC. This yields the protein CASMSTGVNYGYTF.